The 5 T cell receptor beta chains below were found in one sample sequenced in a study of PD-1 blockade in classical Hodgkin lymphoma. Clones were sequenced by immunoSEQ multiplex PCR, and TCRdb holds only the in-frame ones, with some missing. The repertoire holds around 65,000 clones, 88% seen once, with under 15% in the top ten. Every patient experienced relapse after autologous stem cell transplantation, and brentuximab vedotin exposure varied. This specimen consisted of peripheral blood mononuclear cells (PBMCs), obtained at baseline. The receptor set was obtained from a human donor with classical Hodgkin lymphoma.

The V gene is TRBV5-1, the J gene TRBJ2-3; unclear D gene. V was cut by 4 bases and J by 2 bases, with 8 bases left in between. Germline loops: CDR1 SGHRS, CDR2 YFSETQ. This CDR3 comprises 13 residues. The CDR3 reads CASSETPTDTQYF. As DNA, the CDR3 is TGCGCCAGCAGCGAGACTCCCACAGATACGCAGTATTTT.

This clone was recorded once. The rearrangement uses TRBV6-1 and TRBJ2-3; the D gene could be TRBD1 or TRBD2 (6 bases each). The V gene lost 8 bases and the J gene lost 5 bases, with 17 bases spanning the gap. This CDR3 is built from 14 residues. Germline CDR1 reads MNHNS; CDR2 reads SASEGT. CDR3 DNA sequence: TGTGCCAGCTTCGGGGGCGTCTGGGAAGATACGCAGTATTTT. Encoded protein: CASFGGVWEDTQYF.

V and J are TRBV28 and TRBJ2-3; possibly TRBD1 for D (6 bases). This CDR3 has 13 residues. The V end lost 2 bases, the J end lost 4 bases, and 7 bases lay between the germline ends. Germline CDR1 and CDR2: MDHEN and SYDVKM. CDR3 nucleotides: TGTGCCAGCAGTTTAGGGGGCGCAGATACGCAGTATTTT. This gives the protein CASSLGGADTQYF.

The V call is TRBV9, the J call TRBJ2-2; possibly TRBD1 or TRBD2 for D (6 bases each). The CDR3 consists of 16 residues. The germline V gene has CDR1 SGDLS and CDR2 YYNGEE. V dropped 0 bases and J dropped 4 bases, with 13 bases sitting between them. The CDR3 nucleotides read TGTGCCAGCAGCGTAGGTGGGGGGCCGGGCACCGGGGAGCTGTTTTTT. Residues: CASSVGGGPGTGELFF.

V usage is TRBV7-2 and J usage is TRBJ2-5; TRBD2 aligns across 7 bases. The CDR3 is 16 residues long. Germline CDR1 reads SGHTA; CDR2 reads FQGNSA. After removal of 6 bases from V and 2 bases from J, the junction contained 12 bases not matched to a gene. The CDR3 is CASSSRKTSTQETQYF. Here the CDR3 DNA reads TGTGCCAGCAGTTCACGCAAGACTAGCACACAAGAGACCCAGTACTTC.